These 30 T cell receptor beta chains share one sample of origin, sequenced in a study of CD8 T cells in ankylosing spondylitis. MiXCR, applied by TCRdb to the 5' RACE reads, yields one record per CDR3 protein. Among about 190,000 distinct CDR3 sequences listed, 13% were seen once. Sequencing was done on a sample of blood, either unsorted or a sorted T cell fraction (not recorded which). The receptors derive from a female donor with ankylosing spondylitis or in good health (not recorded which).

Only a few counts were recorded for this clonotype. The chain recombines TRBV24-1 with TRBJ2-4; unclear D gene. Deletions cut 9 bases from V and 12 bases from J, with 14 bases between. Germline CDR1 reads KGHDR; CDR2 reads SFDVKD. The CDR3 is made up of 11 amino acids. CDR3 bases: TGTGCCACCGGCCCCTTATATGCTCAGTACTTC. It encodes CATGPLYAQYF.

This clonotype was detected many times. The V gene is TRBV28, the J gene TRBJ2-3, with 9 bases identical to TRBD1. The germline CDR1 and CDR2 sequences are MDHEN and SYDVKM. V gave up 7 bases and J gave up 2 bases; unmatched junction bases: 7. CDR3 length equals 15 residues. The CDR3 DNA reads as TGTGCCAGCAACTCGGGACAGGGATCCACAGATACGCAGTATTTT. It translates to CASNSGQGSTDTQYF.

This clonotype was detected many times. This chain links TRBV12-3 or TRBV12-4 with TRBJ2-5; 12 bases are shared with TRBD2. V shed 6 bases and J 4 bases; nucleotides not matched to a gene: 0. The CDR3 loop spans 13 amino acids. DNA for the CDR3: TGTGCCAGCAGGGGACTAGCGGGAGAGACCCAGTACTTC. Protein product: CASRGLAGETQYF.

This clonotype occurred many times. The V gene is TRBV5-1, the J gene TRBJ2-2; D unclear. Trimming shortened V by 4 bases and J by 6 bases, and 10 bases separated the two germline ends. The CDR3 spans 13 residues. Germline V gene sequence: CDR1 SGHRS, CDR2 YFSETQ. The CDR3 reads CASSQLIAGELFF. CDR3 coding DNA: TGCGCCAGCAGCCAATTAATCGCCGGGGAGCTGTTTTTT.

This clonotype was recorded a few times. The chain recombines TRBV15 with TRBJ2-5; D gene unclear. This CDR3 is 13 amino acids long. Trimming took 1 base from V and 5 from J, leaving 8 bases between them. Germline CDR1 reads LNHNV; CDR2 reads YYDKDF (reference sequence). CDR3 in DNA: TGTGCCACCAGCAGAGCTTCCTCGGAGACCCAGTACTTC. Its protein is CATSRASSETQYF.

This clonotype showed up many times. CDR3 in DNA: TGTGCCAGCAGTTTATTCTCGGTAACTACCTACGAGCAGTACTTC. Translating it yields CASSLFSVTTYEQYF. The chain carries TRBV27 and TRBJ2-7, with no clear D. This CDR3 spans 15 amino acids. Trimming removed 1 base from V and 2 bases from J, with 12 bases in between. Germline V gives CDR1 MNHEY, CDR2 SMNVEV (reference sequence).

This clonotype was observed at least ten times. The rearrangement links TRBV3-1 to TRBJ2-5; D gene uncertain. V dropped 2 bases and J dropped 7 bases, with 11 bases sitting between them. CDR1 is LGHDT and CDR2 is YNNKEL in the germline V gene (reference sequence). The CDR3 runs to 13 residues. CDR3 in DNA: TGTGCCAGCAGCCAATCATTCGACGGGACCCAGTACTTC. Amino acids: CASSQSFDGTQYF.

V usage is TRBV5-1 and J usage is TRBJ1-1; the D gene is possibly TRBD1 (5 bases). V dropped 2 bases and J dropped 4 bases, with 15 bases sitting between them. The CDR3 runs to 15 residues. Germline V gene data show CDR1 as SGHRS and CDR2 as YFSETQ. The CDR3 here is CASSLTAGVGTEAFF. CDR3 DNA sequence: TGCGCCAGCAGCTTAACGGCGGGGGTCGGCACTGAAGCTTTCTTT.

This chain joins TRBV28 and TRBJ2-1; TRBD1 aligns across 11 bases. Germline V gene data show CDR1 as MDHEN and CDR2 as SYDVKM. The CDR3 spans 14 residues. Germline trimming cut 6 bases from V and 6 bases from J; bases unmatched to any gene: 4. DNA of the CDR3: TGTGCCAGCAGAACGGACAGGGGGCCCAATGAGCAGTTCTTC. It yields the protein CASRTDRGPNEQFF.

This clonotype was observed many times. The chain combines TRBV28 with TRBJ2-7; possibly TRBD1 for D (6 bases). Germline loops: CDR1 MDHEN, CDR2 SYDVKM. V was cut by 6 bases and J by 0 bases, with 9 bases left in between. This CDR3 is built from 13 residues. In nucleotides, the CDR3 is TGTGCCAGCAGGGACAGCAGCTCCTACGAGCAGTACTTC. It translates to CASRDSSSYEQYF.

This clonotype has ten or more counts. This sequence joins TRBV10-3 and TRBJ1-6; weak D call: TRBD1 (5 bases). The V gene's germline CDR1 is ENHRY and CDR2 SYGVKD. Trimming pared 7 bases from V and 5 bases from J, leaving 12 bases between. This CDR3 has 14 residues. CDR3 nucleotide sequence: TGTGCCATCACCCCGACAGAAGATAATTCACCCCTCCACTTT. Amino acids: CAITPTEDNSPLHF.

This clonotype was recorded at least ten times. The V and J genes are TRBV5-1 and TRBJ2-1, with no clear D. Per the germline V gene, CDR1 is SGHRS and CDR2 is YFSETQ. Trimming cost V 7 bases and J 7 bases, with 21 bases left between them. The CDR3 length is 15 residues. Written as DNA, the CDR3 is TGCGCCAGCTCAAACATAGAACCGGCTAGGAATGAGCAGTTCTTC. Encoded protein: CASSNIEPARNEQFF. The variable domain in full, completed from reference TRBV5-1 and TRBJ2-1, reads KAGVTQTPRYLIKTRGQQVTLSCSPISGHRSVSWYQQTPGQGLQFLFEYFSETQRNKGNFPGRFSGRQFSNSRSEMNVSTLELGDSALYLCASSNIEPARNEQFFGPGTRLTVL.

This clonotype showed up just once. The gene calls are TRBV5-1 and TRBJ2-1; D not certain. The CDR3 is 15 amino acids. Trimming removed 4 bases from V and 5 bases from J, with 16 bases in between. The germline V gene has CDR1 SGHRS and CDR2 YFSETQ. CDR3 in DNA: TGCGCCAGCAGCCTGGCCCCGACTCGGGACAATGAGCAGTTCTTC. This encodes CASSLAPTRDNEQFF.

This clonotype was observed many times. The chain is built from TRBV20-1 and TRBJ2-2; the D gene could be TRBD1 or TRBD2 (5 bases each). The CDR3 extends over 14 amino acids. Germline V gene sequence: CDR1 DFQATT, CDR2 SNEGSKA (reference sequence). Between the trimmed V and J ends, which lost 5 bases and 5 bases, there was a span of 15 bases. CDR3 bases: TGCAGTGCTGCCAAGGGGAGAGGTACCGGGGAGCTGTTTTTT. This encodes CSAAKGRGTGELFF.

About this clonotype itself: A single base separates this from a much larger clone, so it may be a read error. The CDR3 DNA follows: TGCAGTGCTATGGGTGGCCCCTACAATGCGCAGTTCTTC. Amino acid sequence: CSAMGGPYNAQFF. The rearrangement uses TRBV20-1 and TRBJ2-1; D is unresolved. Germline values: CDR1 DFQATT, CDR2 SNEGSKA (reference sequence). This CDR3 is built from 13 residues.

The sample holds many counts of this clonotype. This chain connects TRBV7-2 to TRBJ2-1, with 7 bases lining up with TRBD2. CDR1 SGHTA and CDR2 FQGNSA come from the germline V gene. The CDR3 spans 14 residues. Losses at the gene ends were 9 bases for V and 0 bases for J; bases not matched to a gene: 5. The CDR3 DNA sequence: TGTGCCAGTTCCCTAGCGGCCTCCTACAATGAGCAGTTCTTC. Translated, it gives CASSLAASYNEQFF.

This clonotype was seen ten or more times. The chain is built from TRBV12-3 or TRBV12-4 and TRBJ1-3; 7 nucleotides line up with TRBD1. The CDR3 is made up of 17 amino acids. V dropped 2 bases and J dropped 0; count of bases not matched to a gene: 7. The CDR3 region is CASSLRQGVRSGNTIYF. CDR3 nucleotide sequence: TGTGCCAGCAGTTTAAGGCAGGGGGTTCGCTCTGGAAACACCATATATTTT.

This clonotype was detected many times. CDR3 sequence reads: CASSRDRESYGYTF. CDR3 nucleotide sequence: TGTGCCAGCAGCCGGGACAGGGAATCCTATGGCTACACCTTC. The V and J genes are TRBV11-2 and TRBJ1-2; 9 positions match TRBD1. The CDR3 runs to 14 residues. Germline lookup yields CDR1 SGHAT and CDR2 FQNNGV. The V segment lost 5 bases and the J segment 4 bases; nucleotides outside the gene matches: 5.

This clonotype was seen at least ten times. The chain uses TRBV7-2 and TRBJ2-5, with TRBD1 as a possible D gene (5 bases). Per germline, CDR1 SGHTA and CDR2 FQGNSA. The CDR3 has 16 residues. The V end lost 4 bases, the J end lost 5 bases, and 20 bases lay between the germline ends. CDR3: CASSSPSLGKGETQYF. CDR3 DNA sequence: TGTGCCAGCAGCTCCCCGTCCCTTGGCAAGGGGGAGACCCAGTACTTC.

V usage is TRBV25-1 and J usage is TRBJ1-2; no firm D call. CDR1 MGHDK and CDR2 SYGVNS come from the germline V gene. CDR3 length: 11 amino acids. V lost 4 bases and J lost 4, with 4 bases in between. CDR3 sequence reads: CASSASYGYTF. The CDR3 DNA is TGTGCCAGCAGTGCCAGCTATGGCTACACCTTC.

This clonotype showed up many times. CDR3 sequence reads: CASSLGSGPQHF. CDR3 nucleotide sequence: TGTGCCAGCAGCTTAGGGTCCGGGCCCCAGCATTTT. The rearrangement uses TRBV11-2 and TRBJ1-5; D gene ambiguous. Germline-derived CDR1 and CDR2 are SGHAT and FQNNGV. The CDR3 length is 12 residues. The ends were cut back, 1 base at V and 9 bases at J, with 7 bases in the middle.

This clonotype has ten or more counts. The gene calls are TRBV9 and TRBJ2-1; 13 nucleotides line up with TRBD2. The trim removed 3 bases at V and 2 bases at J, leaving 2 bases unmatched. The CDR3 covers 16 residues. Looked up from germline, CDR1 is SGDLS and CDR2 is YYNGEE. The CDR3 DNA follows: TGTGCCAGCAGCGGGACTAGCGGGAGCGCCTACAATGAGCAGTTCTTC. It specifies CASSGTSGSAYNEQFF.

Written as DNA, the CDR3 is TGTGCCAGCAGACTCAACACCGGGACGGTCGAACAGACCTTC. It is translated as CASRLNTGTVEQTF. The gene calls are TRBV11-2 and TRBJ1-2; D is possibly TRBD1 (5 bases). The CDR3 spans 14 residues. Germline values: CDR1 SGHAT, CDR2 FQNNGV. V was cut by 6 bases and J by 14 bases, with 25 bases left in between.

This clonotype was observed a few times. The chain carries TRBV7-2 and TRBJ2-5, with 7 bases lining up with TRBD2. With 5 bases clipped from V and 5 bases from J, the junction kept 8 bases outside the gene matches. The germline V gene encodes CDR1 SGHTA and CDR2 FQGNSA. The CDR3 sequence is 14 residues long. The CDR3: CASSGNGGKETQYF. The CDR3 DNA follows: TGTGCCAGCAGCGGGAACGGGGGGAAGGAGACCCAGTACTTC.

This clonotype was detected ten times or more. DNA of the CDR3: TGTGCCAGCAGCGTAGGAGGCTCACAAGAGACCCAGTACTTC. This sequence encodes CASSVGGSQETQYF. The V gene is TRBV9, the J gene TRBJ2-5; the D is unclear. Trimming cost V 0 bases and J 2 bases, with 8 bases left between them. Looked up from germline, CDR1 is SGDLS and CDR2 is YYNGEE. There are 14 residues in the CDR3.

J is TRBJ2-7 and V is TRBV19; the D gene is possibly TRBD1 (6 bases). With 2 bases removed from V and 6 bases from J, the gap between germline ends came to 11 bases. The CDR3 extends over 13 amino acids. In germline, CDR1 is LNHDA, CDR2 SQIVND (reference sequence). The CDR3 reads CASSISGDSEQYF. The CDR3 coding sequence is TGTGCCAGTAGTATATCAGGGGATAGCGAGCAGTACTTC.

In its sample, this clonotype was seen many times. The chain has TRBV21-1 and TRBJ1-5; the DNA was not used to check the table's D call, TRBD1. TRBV21-1 has pseudogene status. The CDR3 extends over 14 amino acids. CDR3 loop: CASSKGQGGQPQHF. The DNA of the CDR3 is TGTGCCAGCAGTAAAGGACAGGGAGGTCAGCCCCAGCATTTT.

This clonotype has at least ten counts. The V and J genes are TRBV5-1 and TRBJ1-3; D gene unclear. The CDR3 covers 12 residues. V lost 6 bases and J lost 4, with 8 bases in between. Germline V gene lookup returns CDR1 SGHRS and CDR2 YFSETQ. CDR3 DNA: TGCGCCAGCATCGGGCCCGGAAACACCATATATTTT. Protein sequence: CASIGPGNTIYF.

This clonotype occurred many times. V gene TRBV7-2 combines with J gene TRBJ2-1; D ambiguous. The germline V gene encodes CDR1 SGHTA and CDR2 FQGNSA. Between the trimmed V and J ends, which lost 7 bases and 0 bases, there was a span of 1 base. This CDR3 contains 11 residues. This CDR3 reads CASTSYNEQFF. The CDR3 nucleotides read TGTGCCAGCACCTCCTACAATGAGCAGTTCTTC.

This clonotype was seen many times. The chain employs TRBV6-2 or TRBV6-3 and TRBJ2-3; D is perhaps TRBD2 (5 bases). Germline values: CDR1 MNHEY, CDR2 SVGEGT. V lost 4 bases and J 6 bases, leaving 14 bases between the germline ends. The CDR3 is 14 amino acids. The CDR3 here is CASSSEGVTDTQYF. The CDR3 DNA reads TGTGCCAGCAGTTCTGAGGGAGTGACGGATACGCAGTATTTT.